This TCR beta chain derives from a study of shared clonotypes between healthy human individuals. The repertoire was sequenced with immunoSEQ multiplex PCR; TCRdb's copy has only in-frame clones and lacks some. The table records millions of clones, about 95% of them present only once. Germline CDR1 and CDR2: SNHLY and FYNNEI. CDR3 length equals 14 residues. The V and J ends lost 9 bases and 0 bases respectively, with 11 bases between them. The V call is TRBV2, the J call TRBJ1-4; the D is unclear. The specimen was naive CD4+ T cells sorted from blood. Documented subset: CD45RA+ positively selected. This sequence was found in a man aged 18 to 30 in good health. CDR3 in DNA: TGTGCCAGTCTGATGGGGACAACTAATGAAAAACTGTTTTTT. Its translation is CASLMGTTNEKLFF. Variable domain in full (rest from reference TRBV2 and TRBJ1-4): EPEVTQTPSHQVTQMGQEVILRCVPISNHLYFYWYRQILGQKVEFLVSFYNNEISEKSEIFDDQFSVERPDGSNFTLKIRSTKLEDSAMYFCASLMGTTNEKLFFGSGTQLSVL.